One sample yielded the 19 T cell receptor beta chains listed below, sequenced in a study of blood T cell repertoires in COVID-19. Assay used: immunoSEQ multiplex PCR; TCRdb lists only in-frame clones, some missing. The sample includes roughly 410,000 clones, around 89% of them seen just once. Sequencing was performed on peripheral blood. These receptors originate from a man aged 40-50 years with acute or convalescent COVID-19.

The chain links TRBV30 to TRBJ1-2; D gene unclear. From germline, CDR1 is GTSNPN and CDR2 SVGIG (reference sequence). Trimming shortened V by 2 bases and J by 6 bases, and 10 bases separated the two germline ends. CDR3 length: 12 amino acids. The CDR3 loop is CAWSIHQDGYTF. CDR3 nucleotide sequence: TGTGCCTGGAGTATACATCAGGATGGCTACACCTTC.

In nucleotides, the CDR3 is TGTGCCAGCAGCCCGAGTGGTGTGAGCACAGATACGCAGTATTTT. Translating gives CASSPSGVSTDTQYF. This sequence joins TRBV3-1 (or the pseudogene TRBV3-2) and TRBJ2-3, with unresolved D. The length of the CDR3 is 15 residues. Germline V gives CDR1 LGHDT, CDR2 YNNKEL (reference sequence). The V and J ends lost 4 bases and 0 bases respectively, with 11 bases between them.

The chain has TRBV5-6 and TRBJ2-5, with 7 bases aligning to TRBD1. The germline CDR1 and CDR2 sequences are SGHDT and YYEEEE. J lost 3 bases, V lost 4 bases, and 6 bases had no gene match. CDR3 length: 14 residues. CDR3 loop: CASSGQGVKETQYF. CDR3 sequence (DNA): TGTGCCAGCAGCGGGCAGGGGGTGAAAGAGACCCAGTACTTC. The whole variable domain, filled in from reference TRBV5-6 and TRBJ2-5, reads DAGVTQSPTHLIKTRGQQVTLRCSPKSGHDTVSWYQQALGQGPQFIFQYYEEEERQRGNFPDRFSGHQFPNYSSELNVNALLLGDSALYLCASSGQGVKETQYFGPGTRLLVL.

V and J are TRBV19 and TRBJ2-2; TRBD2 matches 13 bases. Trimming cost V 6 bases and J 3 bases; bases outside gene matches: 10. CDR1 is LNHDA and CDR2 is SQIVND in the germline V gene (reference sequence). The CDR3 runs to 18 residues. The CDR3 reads CASSRLAGGYGYTGELFF. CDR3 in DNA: TGTGCCAGTAGCCGACTAGCGGGGGGTTACGGGTACACCGGGGAGCTGTTTTTT.

The CDR3 loop reads CASSFDGGVLETQYF. CDR3 in DNA: TGCGCCAGCAGTTTTGACGGAGGGGTATTAGAGACCCAGTACTTC. The chain joins TRBV5-1 to TRBJ2-5, with a possible D match to TRBD2 (6 bases). From germline, CDR1 is SGHRS and CDR2 YFSETQ. The CDR3 sequence is 15 residues long. Trimming cost V 5 bases and J 4 bases, with 18 bases left between them.

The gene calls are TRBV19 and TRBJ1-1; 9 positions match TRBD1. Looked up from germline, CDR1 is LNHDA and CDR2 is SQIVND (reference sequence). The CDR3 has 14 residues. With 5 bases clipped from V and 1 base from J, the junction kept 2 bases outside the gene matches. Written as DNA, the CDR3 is TGTGCCAGTAGTTACAGGGGGCAGAACACTGAAGCTTTCTTT. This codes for CASSYRGQNTEAFF.

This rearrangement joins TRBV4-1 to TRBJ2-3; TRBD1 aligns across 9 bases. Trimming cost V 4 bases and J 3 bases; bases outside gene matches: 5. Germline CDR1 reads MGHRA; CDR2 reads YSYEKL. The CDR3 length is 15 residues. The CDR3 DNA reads TGCGCCAGCAGCCGACCGGGACAGGGTACAGATACGCAGTATTTT. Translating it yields CASSRPGQGTDTQYF.

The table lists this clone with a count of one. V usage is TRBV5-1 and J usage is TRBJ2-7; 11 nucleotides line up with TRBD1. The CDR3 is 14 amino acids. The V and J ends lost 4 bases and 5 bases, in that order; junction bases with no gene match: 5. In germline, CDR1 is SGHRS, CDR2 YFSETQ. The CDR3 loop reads CASSVRDRGNEQYF. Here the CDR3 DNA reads TGCGCCAGCAGCGTCCGGGACAGGGGGAACGAGCAGTACTTC.

This chain's CDR3 is CASSRHGSYNEQFF. Written as DNA, the CDR3 is TGTGCCAGCAGTCGACACGGTTCCTACAATGAGCAGTTCTTC. The chain employs TRBV5-6 and TRBJ2-1; no definite D call. Between the trimmed V and J ends, which lost 5 bases and 1 base, there was a span of 10 bases. CDR1 is SGHDT and CDR2 is YYEEEE in the germline V gene. This CDR3 has 14 residues.

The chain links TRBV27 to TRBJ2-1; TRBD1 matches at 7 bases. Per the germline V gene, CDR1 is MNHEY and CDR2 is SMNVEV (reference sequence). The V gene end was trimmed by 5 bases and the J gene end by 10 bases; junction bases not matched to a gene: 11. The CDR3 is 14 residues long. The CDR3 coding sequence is TGTGCCAGCAGTCTTGGACAGGCTCTCTACGAGCAGTTCTTC. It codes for CASSLGQALYEQFF.

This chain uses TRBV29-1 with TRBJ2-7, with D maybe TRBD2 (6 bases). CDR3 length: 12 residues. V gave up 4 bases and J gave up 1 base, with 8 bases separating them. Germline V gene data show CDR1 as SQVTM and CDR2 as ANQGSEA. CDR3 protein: CSVVADSYEQYF. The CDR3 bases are TGCAGCGTTGTAGCGGATTCCTACGAGCAGTACTTC.

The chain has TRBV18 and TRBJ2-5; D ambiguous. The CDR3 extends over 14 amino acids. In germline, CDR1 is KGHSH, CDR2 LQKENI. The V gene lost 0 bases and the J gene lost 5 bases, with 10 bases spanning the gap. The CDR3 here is CASSPPAESETQYF. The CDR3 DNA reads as TGTGCCAGCTCACCACCGGCAGAAAGTGAGACCCAGTACTTC.

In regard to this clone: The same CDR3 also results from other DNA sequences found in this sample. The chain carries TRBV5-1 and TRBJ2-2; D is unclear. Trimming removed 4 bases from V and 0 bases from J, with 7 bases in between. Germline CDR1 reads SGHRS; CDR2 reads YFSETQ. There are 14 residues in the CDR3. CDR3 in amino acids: CASSLTANTGELFF. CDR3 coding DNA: TGCGCCAGCAGCCTAACAGCGAACACCGGGGAGCTGTTTTTT.

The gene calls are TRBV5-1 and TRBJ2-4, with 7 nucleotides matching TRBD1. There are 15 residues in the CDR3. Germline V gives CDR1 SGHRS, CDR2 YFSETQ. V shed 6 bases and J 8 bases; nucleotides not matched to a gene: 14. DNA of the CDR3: TGCGCCAGCACGGAGGTAGGGGGCGTTGCAGACATTCAGTACTTC. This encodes CASTEVGGVADIQYF. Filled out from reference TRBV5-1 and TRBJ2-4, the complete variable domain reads KAGVTQTPRYLIKTRGQQVTLSCSPISGHRSVSWYQQTPGQGLQFLFEYFSETQRNKGNFPGRFSGRQFSNSRSEMNVSTLELGDSALYLCASTEVGGVADIQYFGAGTRLSVL.

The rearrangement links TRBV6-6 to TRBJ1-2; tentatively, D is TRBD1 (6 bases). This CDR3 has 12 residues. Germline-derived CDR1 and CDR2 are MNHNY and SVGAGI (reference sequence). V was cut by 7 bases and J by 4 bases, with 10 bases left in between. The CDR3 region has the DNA TGTGCCAGCATTTCAGGGGTCTATGGCTACACCTTC. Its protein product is CASISGVYGYTF.

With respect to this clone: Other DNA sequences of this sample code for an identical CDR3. This CDR3 is CASSTGQSYEQYF. CDR3 DNA sequence: TGTGCCAGCTCTACGGGACAGTCCTACGAGCAGTACTTC. This chain connects TRBV18 to TRBJ2-7; TRBD1 matches 7 bases. CDR1 is KGHSH and CDR2 is LQKENI in the germline V gene. The CDR3 totals 13 residues. Trimming cost V 6 bases and J 1 base; bases outside gene matches: 3.

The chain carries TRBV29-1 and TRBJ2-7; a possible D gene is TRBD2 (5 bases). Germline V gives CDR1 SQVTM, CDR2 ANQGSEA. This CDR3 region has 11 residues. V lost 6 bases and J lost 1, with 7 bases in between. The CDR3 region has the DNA TGCAGCGTCCCGGGGTCCTACGAGCAGTACTTC. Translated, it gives CSVPGSYEQYF.

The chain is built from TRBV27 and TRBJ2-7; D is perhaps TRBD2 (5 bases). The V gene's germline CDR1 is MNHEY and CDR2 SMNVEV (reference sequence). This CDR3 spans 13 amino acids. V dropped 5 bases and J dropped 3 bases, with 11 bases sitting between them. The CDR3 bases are TGTGCCAGCAGTATGGGTGGGAGCTACGAGCAGTACTTC. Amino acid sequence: CASSMGGSYEQYF.

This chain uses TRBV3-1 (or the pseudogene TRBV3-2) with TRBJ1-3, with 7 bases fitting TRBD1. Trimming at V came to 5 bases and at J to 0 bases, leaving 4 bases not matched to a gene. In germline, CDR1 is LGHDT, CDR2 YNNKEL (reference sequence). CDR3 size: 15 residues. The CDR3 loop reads CASSTGTVSGNTIYF. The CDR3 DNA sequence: TGTGCCAGCAGCACCGGGACAGTCTCTGGAAACACCATATATTTT.